This entry features one TCR beta chain sequence. Genomic DNA per cell subset filled all wells of several immunoSEQ plates. Using immunoSEQ multiplex PCR, the repertoire was profiled, and TCRdb retains in-frame clones only, with some absent. Found here are roughly 2,000,000 clones, just under 95% of them singletons; the top ten hold over 1.5%. The sample comes from a study of shared clonotypes between healthy human individuals. The V segment lost 6 bases and the J segment 6 bases; nucleotides outside the gene matches: 3. Germline V CDR1 and CDR2: MDHEN, SYDVKM. This CDR3 has 13 amino acids. Positive CCR7 selection of CD45RO-negative cells yielded the naive CD8 cells, and terminally differentiated effector memory CD45RA+ cells were excluded.

This chain joins TRBV28 and TRBJ1-2; 11 bases map to TRBD1. The clonotype was recovered from a young man in good health. Some clones in this sample may be carry-over from other donors' samples. The sample consisted of naive CD8+ T cells from PBMCs. The CDR3 here is CASRGDRGDGYTF. In DNA form, the CDR3 reads TGTGCCAGCAGGGGGGACAGGGGGGATGGCTACACCTTC.